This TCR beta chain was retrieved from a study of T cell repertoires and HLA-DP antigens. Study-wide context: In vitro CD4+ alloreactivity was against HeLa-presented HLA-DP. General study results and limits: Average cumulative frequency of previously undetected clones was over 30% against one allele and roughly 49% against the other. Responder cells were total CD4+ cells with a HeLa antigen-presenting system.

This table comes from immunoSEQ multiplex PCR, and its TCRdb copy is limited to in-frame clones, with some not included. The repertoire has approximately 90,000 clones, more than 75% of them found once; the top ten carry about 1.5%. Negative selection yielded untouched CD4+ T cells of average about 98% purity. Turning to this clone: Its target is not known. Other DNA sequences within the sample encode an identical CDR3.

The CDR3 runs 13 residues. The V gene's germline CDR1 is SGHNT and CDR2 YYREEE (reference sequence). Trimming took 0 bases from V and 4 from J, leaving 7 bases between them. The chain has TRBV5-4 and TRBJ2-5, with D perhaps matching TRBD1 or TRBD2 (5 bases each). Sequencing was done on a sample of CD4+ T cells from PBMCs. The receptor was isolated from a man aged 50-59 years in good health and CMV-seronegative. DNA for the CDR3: TGTGCCAGCAGCTTGGGGGACCGAGAGACCCAGTACTTC. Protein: CASSLGDRETQYF. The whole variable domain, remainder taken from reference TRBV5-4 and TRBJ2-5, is ETGVTQSPTHLIKTRGQQVTLRCSSQSGHNTVSWYQQALGQGPQFIFQYYREEENGRGNFPPRFSGLQFPNYSSELNVNALELDDSALYLCASSLGDRETQYFGPGTRLLVL.